This T cell receptor beta chain emerged from a study of blood T cell repertoires in COVID-19. TCRdb's table, derived via immunoSEQ multiplex PCR, lists solely in-frame clones and lacks some. Of approximately 240,000 clones listed, roughly 80% are singletons. The germline CDR1 and CDR2 sequences are KGHSH and LQKENI. The CDR3 is 15 residues long. Germline trimming cut 4 bases from V and 3 bases from J; bases unmatched to any gene: 5. The chain employs TRBV18 and TRBJ1-3; 8 nucleotides align to TRBD1. The sequence came from a woman aged 60 to 75 who had recovered from COVID-19. Sequenced: peripheral blood. This CDR3 reads CASSQTGVDGNTIYF. The CDR3 nucleotides read TGTGCCAGCTCACAGACAGGGGTGGATGGAAACACCATATATTTT.